This is a list of T cell receptor beta chains from one sample in a study of PD-1 blockade in classical Hodgkin lymphoma. The method was immunoSEQ multiplex PCR; TCRdb's version includes in-frame clones alone and lacks a portion of them. The sample holds about 25,000 clones, 80% seen once. This specimen consisted of peripheral blood mononuclear cells (PBMCs), obtained at baseline. These receptors were taken from a human donor with classical Hodgkin lymphoma. CDR3s include the opening cysteine and the closing phenylalanine or tryptophan. Fields, in order: V gene, clone size, J gene, D gene, CDR3 DNA, CDR3 protein. A D gene is named only where the DNA matches it firmly. Expanded clones get a size class; other rows say once, few or many, or leave the size out.

TRBV6-1	-	TRBJ1-5	-	TGTGCCAGCAGTGTTCCCGTAGGGGATAGCAATCAGCCCCAGCATTTT	CASSVPVGDSNQPQHF
TRBV28	once	TRBJ2-5	TRBD1	TGTGCCAGCAGTTTATCCCCGGGACAGCCCGAAGAGACCCAGTACTTC	CASSLSPGQPEETQYF
TRBV27	-	TRBJ1-2	-	TGTGCCAGCAGTTTATCGTCGGGGGATCATAACTATGGCTACACCTTC	CASSLSSGDHNYGYTF
TRBV20-1	few	TRBJ2-1	-	TGCAGTGGGGCAGGGATGGATGAGCAGTTCTTC	CSGAGMDEQFF
TRBV7-3	-	TRBJ2-2	-	TGTGCCAGCAGCTTAGCGGGGGCGCCGCCCGGGGAGCTGTTTTTT	CASSLAGAPPGELFF
TRBV15	-	TRBJ1-1	-	TGTGCCACCAGCTCTCAGGGGTGGGGAAACACTGAAGCTTTCTTT	CATSSQGWGNTEAFF
TRBV27	-	TRBJ2-3	-	TGTGCCAGCAGTTTAAATTATGTGTCCAGCACAGATACGCAGTATTTT	CASSLNYVSSTDTQYF
TRBV6-1	-	TRBJ2-1	-	TGTGCCAGCAGTGATGGAGGGGTAGGGGATGAGCAGTTCTTC	CASSDGGVGDEQFF
TRBV7-8	-	TRBJ2-7	-	TGTGCCAGCAGCTTAGATCCAGTTGCCTACGAGCAGTACTTC	CASSLDPVAYEQYF
TRBV28	few	TRBJ1-4	TRBD1	TGTGCCAGCCTTCCAGGGGACAGGGTGTTGTCTAATGAAAAACTGTTTTTT	CASLPGDRVLSNEKLFF
TRBV7-2	-	TRBJ2-7	TRBD2	TGTGCCAGCAGCTCCTTATGGACTAGCGGGGGGTACGAGCAGTACTTC	CASSSLWTSGGYEQYF
TRBV6-4	-	TRBJ2-3	-	TGTGCCAGCAGTGAGGCGGGGGCGACAGATACGCAGTATTTT	CASSEAGATDTQYF
TRBV6-1	once	TRBJ1-5	-	TGTGCCAGCAGTGACACCGGCGTGGGAGGGTACGGTCAGCCCCAGCATTTT	CASSDTGVGGYGQPQHF
TRBV11-2	-	TRBJ1-2	-	TGTGCCAGCAGCTTAGGCACTCATGGCCCTCCCTATGGCTACACCTTC	CASSLGTHGPPYGYTF
TRBV7-9	once	TRBJ2-3	-	TGTGCCAGCAGCTTCATACATACGACTAGAGTTACGCAGTATTTT	CASSFIHTTRVTQYF
TRBV5-5	-	TRBJ2-1	-	TGTGCCAGCAGCTTGCGCGGCCTAGGGAGCGATGAGCAGTTCTTC	CASSLRGLGSDEQFF
TRBV7-2	-	TRBJ1-4	-	TGTGCCAGCAGCTTAGTTGGAGCAACTAATGAAAAACTGTTTTTT	CASSLVGATNEKLFF
TRBV28	-	TRBJ2-1	-	TGTGCCAGCAGTTTACTTTCCAATGAGCAGTTCTTC	CASSLLSNEQFF
TRBV19	-	TRBJ2-5	-	TGTGCCAGTAGTATCGTGAACATGGAGACCCAGTACTTC	CASSIVNMETQYF
TRBV19	-	TRBJ2-1	TRBD1	TGTGCCAGTAGTATAGATCTGACAGGGGCCTACAATGAGCAGTTCTTC	CASSIDLTGAYNEQFF
TRBV7-2	-	TRBJ2-1	-	TGTGCAGAAGGACGGGGGCAGTACAATGAGCAGTTCTTC	CAEGRGQYNEQFF
TRBV7-9	-	TRBJ2-4	TRBD2	TGTGCCAGCAGCCGGACTAGTGGAGCTGGAAACATTCAGTACTTC	CASSRTSGAGNIQYF
TRBV10-3	-	TRBJ1-6	-	TGTGCCCACCGACAGGCCTTAAATTCACCCCTCCACTTT	CAHRQALNSPLHF